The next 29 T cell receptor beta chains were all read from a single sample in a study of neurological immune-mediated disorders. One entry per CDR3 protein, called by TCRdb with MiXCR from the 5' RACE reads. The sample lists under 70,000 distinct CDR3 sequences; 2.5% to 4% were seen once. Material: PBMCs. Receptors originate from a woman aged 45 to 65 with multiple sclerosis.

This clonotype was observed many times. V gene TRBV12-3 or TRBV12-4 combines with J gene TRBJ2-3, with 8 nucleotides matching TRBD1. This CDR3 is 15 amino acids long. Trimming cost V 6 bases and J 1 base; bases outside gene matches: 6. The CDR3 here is CASRSQGQGTDTQYF. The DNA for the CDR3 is TGTGCCAGCAGGAGCCAGGGACAGGGCACAGATACGCAGTATTTT.

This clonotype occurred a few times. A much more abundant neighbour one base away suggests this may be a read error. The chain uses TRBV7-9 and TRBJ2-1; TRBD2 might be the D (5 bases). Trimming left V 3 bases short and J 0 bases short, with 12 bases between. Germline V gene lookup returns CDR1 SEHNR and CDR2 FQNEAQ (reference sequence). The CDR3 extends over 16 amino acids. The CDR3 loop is CASSFRKGSSYNEQFF. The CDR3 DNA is TGTGCCAGCAGCTTTCGGAAAGGGAGCTCCTACAATGAGCAGTTCTTC.

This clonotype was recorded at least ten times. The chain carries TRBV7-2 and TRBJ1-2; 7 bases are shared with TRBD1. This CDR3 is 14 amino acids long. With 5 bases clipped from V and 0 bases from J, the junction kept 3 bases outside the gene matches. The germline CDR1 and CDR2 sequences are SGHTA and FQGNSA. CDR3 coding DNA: TGTGCCAGCAGCCTTGGGACAGCTAACTATGGCTACACCTTC. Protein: CASSLGTANYGYTF.

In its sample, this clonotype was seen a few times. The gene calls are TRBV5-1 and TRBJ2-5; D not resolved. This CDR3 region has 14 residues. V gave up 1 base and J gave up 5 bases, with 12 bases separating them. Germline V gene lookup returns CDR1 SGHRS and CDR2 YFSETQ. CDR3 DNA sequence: TGCGCCAGCAGCTTGACAGTGCCTGGGGAGACCCAGTACTTC. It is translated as CASSLTVPGETQYF. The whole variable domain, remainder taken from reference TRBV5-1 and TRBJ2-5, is KAGVTQTPRYLIKTRGQQVTLSCSPISGHRSVSWYQQTPGQGLQFLFEYFSETQRNKGNFPGRFSGRQFSNSRSEMNVSTLELGDSALYLCASSLTVPGETQYFGPGTRLLVL.

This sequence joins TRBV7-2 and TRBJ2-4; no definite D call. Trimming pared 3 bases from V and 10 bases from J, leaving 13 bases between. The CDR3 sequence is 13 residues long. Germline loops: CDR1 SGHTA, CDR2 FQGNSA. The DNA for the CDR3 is TGTGCCAGCAGCTTTCGGGCTACCTCTATTCAGTACTTC. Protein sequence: CASSFRATSIQYF. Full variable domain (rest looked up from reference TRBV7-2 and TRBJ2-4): GAGVSQSPSNKVTEKGKDVELRCDPISGHTALYWYRQSLGQGLEFLIYFQGNSAPDKSGLPSDRFSAERTGGSVSTLTIQRTQQEDSAVYLCASSFRATSIQYFGAGTRLSVL.

This CDR3 reads CSASLPSNYGYTF. In DNA, the CDR3 is TGCAGTGCTTCATTACCGTCTAACTATGGCTACACCTTC. This sequence joins TRBV20-1 and TRBJ1-2; D ambiguous. V was cut by 5 bases and J by 0 bases, with 10 bases left in between. Germline V lookup: CDR1 DFQATT, CDR2 SNEGSKA (reference sequence). The CDR3 is 13 residues long.

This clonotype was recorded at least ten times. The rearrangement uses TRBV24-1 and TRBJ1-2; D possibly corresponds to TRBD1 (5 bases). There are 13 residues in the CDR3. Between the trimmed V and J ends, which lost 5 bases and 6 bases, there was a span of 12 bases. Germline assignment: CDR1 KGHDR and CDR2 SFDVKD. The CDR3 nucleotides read TGTGCCACCAGTGGAGCCGGGGCCGATGGCTACACCTTC. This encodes CATSGAGADGYTF.

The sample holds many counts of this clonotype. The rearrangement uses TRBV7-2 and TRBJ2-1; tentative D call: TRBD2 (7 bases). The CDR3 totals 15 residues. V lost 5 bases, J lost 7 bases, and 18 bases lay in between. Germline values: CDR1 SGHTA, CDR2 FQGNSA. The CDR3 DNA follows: TGTGCCAGCAGCCCCCGGGGGGCTAGTGGAAATGAGCAGTTCTTC. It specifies CASSPRGASGNEQFF.

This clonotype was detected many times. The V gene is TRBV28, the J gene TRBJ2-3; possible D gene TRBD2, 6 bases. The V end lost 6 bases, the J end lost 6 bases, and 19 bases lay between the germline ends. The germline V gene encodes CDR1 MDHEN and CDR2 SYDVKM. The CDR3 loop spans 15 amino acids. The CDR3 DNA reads TGTGCCAGCAGCCTCTGGGGGGTCACGGGGGATACGCAGTATTTT. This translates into CASSLWGVTGDTQYF.

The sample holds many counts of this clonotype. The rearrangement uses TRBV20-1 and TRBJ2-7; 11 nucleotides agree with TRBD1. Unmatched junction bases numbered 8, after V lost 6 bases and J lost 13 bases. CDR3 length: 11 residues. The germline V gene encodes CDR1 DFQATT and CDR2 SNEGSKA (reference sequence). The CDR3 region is CSALGQGAFYV. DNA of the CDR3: TGCAGTGCGCTAGGACAGGGGGCCTTCTACGTC.

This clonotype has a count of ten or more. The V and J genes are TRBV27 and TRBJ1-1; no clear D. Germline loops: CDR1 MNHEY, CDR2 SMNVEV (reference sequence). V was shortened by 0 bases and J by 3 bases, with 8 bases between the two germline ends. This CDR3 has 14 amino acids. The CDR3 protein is CASSLSSGYTEAFF. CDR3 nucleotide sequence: TGTGCCAGCAGTTTATCTTCGGGTTACACTGAAGCTTTCTTT.

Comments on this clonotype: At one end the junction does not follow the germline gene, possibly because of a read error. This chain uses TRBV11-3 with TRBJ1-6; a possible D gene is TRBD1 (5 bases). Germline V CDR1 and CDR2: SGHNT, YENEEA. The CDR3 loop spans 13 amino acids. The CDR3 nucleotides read TGTGCCAGCAGCTTACAGCAGGGCTCAACCCTCAACTTT. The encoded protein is CASSLQQGSTLNF.

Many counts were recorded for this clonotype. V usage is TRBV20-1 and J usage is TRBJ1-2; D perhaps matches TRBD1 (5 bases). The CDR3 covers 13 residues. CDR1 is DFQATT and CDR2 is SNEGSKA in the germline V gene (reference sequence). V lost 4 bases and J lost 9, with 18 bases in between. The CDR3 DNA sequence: TGCAGTGCTAATATCGGCAGGGATCATCGCTACACCTTC. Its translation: CSANIGRDHRYTF.

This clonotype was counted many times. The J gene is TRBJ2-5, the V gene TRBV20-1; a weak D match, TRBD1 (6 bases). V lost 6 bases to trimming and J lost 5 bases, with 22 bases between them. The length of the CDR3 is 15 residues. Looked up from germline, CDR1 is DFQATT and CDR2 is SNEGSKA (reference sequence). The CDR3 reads CSARRRGRPQETQYF. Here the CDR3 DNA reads TGCAGTGCACGAAGAAGGGGGAGACCCCAGGAGACCCAGTACTTC.

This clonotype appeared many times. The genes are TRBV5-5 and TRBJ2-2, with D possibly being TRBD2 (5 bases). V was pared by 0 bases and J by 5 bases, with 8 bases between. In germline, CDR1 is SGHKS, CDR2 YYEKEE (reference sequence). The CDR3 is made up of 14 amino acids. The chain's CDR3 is CASSLAGETGELFF. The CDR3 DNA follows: TGTGCCAGCAGCTTGGCCGGGGAAACCGGGGAGCTGTTTTTT.

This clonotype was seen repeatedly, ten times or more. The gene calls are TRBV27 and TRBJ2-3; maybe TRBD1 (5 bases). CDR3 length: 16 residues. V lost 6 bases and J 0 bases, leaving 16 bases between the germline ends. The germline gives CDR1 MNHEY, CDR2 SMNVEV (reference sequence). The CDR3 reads CASRLMTALSTDTQYF. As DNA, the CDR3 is TGTGCCAGCAGGCTCATGACAGCTTTAAGCACAGATACGCAGTATTTT.

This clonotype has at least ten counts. CDR3 sequence reads: CASSPTTGESSPLHF. DNA for the CDR3: TGTGCCAGCTCACCGACGACAGGGGAGAGTTCACCCCTCCACTTT. V and J are TRBV18 and TRBJ1-6, with TRBD1 identical over 8 bases. This CDR3 contains 15 residues. Trimming removed 3 bases from V and 9 bases from J; junction bases left unmatched: 7. CDR1 is KGHSH, CDR2 LQKENI, per germline.

The CDR3 loop reads CASSVTGTYEQYF. The CDR3 nucleotides read TGTGCCAGCAGCGTTACCGGGACCTACGAGCAGTACTTC. The chain links TRBV7-8 to TRBJ2-7; tentatively, D is TRBD2 (5 bases). Germline CDR1 reads SGHVS; CDR2 reads FQNEAQ. This CDR3 is 13 amino acids long. Trimming shortened V by 5 bases and J by 2 bases, and 10 bases separated the two germline ends.

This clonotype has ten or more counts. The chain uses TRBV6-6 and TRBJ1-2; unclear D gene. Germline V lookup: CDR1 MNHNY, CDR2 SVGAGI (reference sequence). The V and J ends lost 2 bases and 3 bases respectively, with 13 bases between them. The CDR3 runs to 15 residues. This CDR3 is CASSYEGSGYYGYTF. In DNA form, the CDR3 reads TGTGCCAGCAGTTACGAGGGCAGCGGGTACTATGGCTACACCTTC.

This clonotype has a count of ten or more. The CDR3 reads CSARLVASDTQYF. CDR3 bases: TGCAGTGCTAGGCTAGTAGCATCAGATACGCAGTATTTT. The rearrangement joins TRBV20-1 to TRBJ2-3; D gene uncertain. V was clipped by 3 bases and J by 4 bases, with 11 bases between them. Germline V gives CDR1 DFQATT, CDR2 SNEGSKA (reference sequence). The CDR3 length is 13 residues.

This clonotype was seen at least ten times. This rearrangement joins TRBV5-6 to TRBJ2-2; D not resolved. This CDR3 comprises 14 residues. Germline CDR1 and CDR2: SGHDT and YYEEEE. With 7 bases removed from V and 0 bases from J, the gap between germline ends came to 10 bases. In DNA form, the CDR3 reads TGTGCCAGCCTCGTTCGGGCGAACACCGGGGAGCTGTTTTTT. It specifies CASLVRANTGELFF.

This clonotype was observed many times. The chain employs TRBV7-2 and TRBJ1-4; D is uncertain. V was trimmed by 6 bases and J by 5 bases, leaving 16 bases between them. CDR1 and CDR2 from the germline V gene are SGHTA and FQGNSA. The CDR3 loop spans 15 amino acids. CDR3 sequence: CASSRAPTNNEKLFF. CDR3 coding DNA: TGTGCCAGCAGTCGGGCCCCAACAAACAATGAAAAACTGTTTTTT.

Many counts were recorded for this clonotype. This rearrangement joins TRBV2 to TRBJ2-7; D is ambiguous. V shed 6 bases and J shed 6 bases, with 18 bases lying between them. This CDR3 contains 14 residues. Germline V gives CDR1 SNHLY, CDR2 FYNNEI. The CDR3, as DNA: TGTGCCAGCAGCTTGGACCCCCCACCGGGCGAGCAGTACTTC. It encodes CASSLDPPPGEQYF.

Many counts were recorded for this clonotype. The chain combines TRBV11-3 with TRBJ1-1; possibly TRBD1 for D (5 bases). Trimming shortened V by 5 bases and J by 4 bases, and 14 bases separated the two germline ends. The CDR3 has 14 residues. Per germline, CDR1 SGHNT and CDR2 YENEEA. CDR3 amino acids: CASSTPDGATEAFF. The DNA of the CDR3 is TGTGCCAGCAGCACGCCGGACGGGGCCACTGAAGCTTTCTTT.

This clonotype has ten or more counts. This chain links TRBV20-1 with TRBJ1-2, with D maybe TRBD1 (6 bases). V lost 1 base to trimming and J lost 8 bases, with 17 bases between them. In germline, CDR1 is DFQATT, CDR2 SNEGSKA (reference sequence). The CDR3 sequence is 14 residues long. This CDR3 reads CSARAGQLLGGYTF. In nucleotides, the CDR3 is TGCAGTGCTAGAGCCGGACAGTTACTTGGGGGCTACACCTTC.

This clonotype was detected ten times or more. The CDR3 loop is CASSDSSGSYNEQFF. In nucleotides, the CDR3 is TGTGCCAGCAGTGACTCTAGCGGCTCCTACAATGAGCAGTTCTTC. The J gene is TRBJ2-1, the V gene TRBV6-4; tentative D call: TRBD2 (6 bases). There are 15 residues in the CDR3. Per germline, CDR1 MRHNA and CDR2 SNTAGT. Trimming took off 0 bases at V and 0 bases at J, with 6 bases between the two ends.

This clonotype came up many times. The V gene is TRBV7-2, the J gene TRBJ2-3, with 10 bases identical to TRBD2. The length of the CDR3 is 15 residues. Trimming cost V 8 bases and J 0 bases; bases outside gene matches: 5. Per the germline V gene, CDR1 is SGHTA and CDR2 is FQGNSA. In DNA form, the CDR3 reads TGTGCCAGCCGACTAGCGGGTGCTAGCACAGATACGCAGTATTTT. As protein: CASRLAGASTDTQYF. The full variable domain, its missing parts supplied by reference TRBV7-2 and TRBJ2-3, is GAGVSQSPSNKVTEKGKDVELRCDPISGHTALYWYRQSLGQGLEFLIYFQGNSAPDKSGLPSDRFSAERTGGSVSTLTIQRTQQEDSAVYLCASRLAGASTDTQYFGPGTRLTVL.

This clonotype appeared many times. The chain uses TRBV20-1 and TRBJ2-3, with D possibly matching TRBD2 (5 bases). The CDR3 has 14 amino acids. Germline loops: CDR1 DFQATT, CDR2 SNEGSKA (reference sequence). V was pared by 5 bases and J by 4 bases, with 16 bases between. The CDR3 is CSAPRAEASDTQYF. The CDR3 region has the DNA TGCAGTGCTCCGCGGGCCGAAGCCTCAGATACGCAGTATTTT.

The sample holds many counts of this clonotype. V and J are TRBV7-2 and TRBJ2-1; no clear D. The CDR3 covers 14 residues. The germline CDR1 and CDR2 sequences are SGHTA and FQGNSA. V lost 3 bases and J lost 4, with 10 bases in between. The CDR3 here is CASSFPPPYNEQFF. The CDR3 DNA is TGTGCCAGCAGCTTCCCACCCCCGTACAATGAGCAGTTCTTC.